This entry is about one TCR beta chain. Seattle participants joined during active infection and were tracked over time. The sample comes from a study of blood T cell repertoires in COVID-19. From germline, CDR1 is LGHDT and CDR2 YNNKEL (reference sequence). V shed 3 bases and J shed 4 bases, with 13 bases lying between them. There are 15 residues in the CDR3. Source study methods: The assay estimated nucleated cells by amplifying reference gene primers. Some clones are missing from TCRdb's copy, which holds only in-frame ones; the method was immunoSEQ multiplex PCR. V, J and clone size are those of that table, while D and trimming were read from the DNA. The data contain approximately 49,000 clones, 65% to 90% of them singletons.

Sequences were obtained from peripheral blood. The sequence was obtained from an elderly woman with COVID-19, enrolled during active disease. The chain is built from TRBV3-1 (or the pseudogene TRBV3-2) and TRBJ2-1; a weak D match, TRBD2 (6 bases). Here the CDR3 DNA reads TGTGCCAGCAGCCAGAACGGGAGAAGTTACAATGAGCAGTTCTTC. It yields the protein CASSQNGRSYNEQFF.